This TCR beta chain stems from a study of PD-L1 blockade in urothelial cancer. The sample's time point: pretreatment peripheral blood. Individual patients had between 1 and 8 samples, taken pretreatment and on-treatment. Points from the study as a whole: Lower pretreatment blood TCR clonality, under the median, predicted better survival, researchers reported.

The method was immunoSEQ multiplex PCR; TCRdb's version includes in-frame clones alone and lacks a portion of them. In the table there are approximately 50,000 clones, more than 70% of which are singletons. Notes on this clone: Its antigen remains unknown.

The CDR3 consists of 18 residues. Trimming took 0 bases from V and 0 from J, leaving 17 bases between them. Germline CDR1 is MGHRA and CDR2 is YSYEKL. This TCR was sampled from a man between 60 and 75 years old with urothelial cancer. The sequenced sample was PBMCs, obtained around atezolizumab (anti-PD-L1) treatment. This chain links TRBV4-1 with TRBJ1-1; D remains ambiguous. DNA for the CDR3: TGCGCCAGCAGCCAAGACCCACTTGGGCGCAGGATGAACACTGAAGCTTTCTTT. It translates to CASSQDPLGRRMNTEAFF.